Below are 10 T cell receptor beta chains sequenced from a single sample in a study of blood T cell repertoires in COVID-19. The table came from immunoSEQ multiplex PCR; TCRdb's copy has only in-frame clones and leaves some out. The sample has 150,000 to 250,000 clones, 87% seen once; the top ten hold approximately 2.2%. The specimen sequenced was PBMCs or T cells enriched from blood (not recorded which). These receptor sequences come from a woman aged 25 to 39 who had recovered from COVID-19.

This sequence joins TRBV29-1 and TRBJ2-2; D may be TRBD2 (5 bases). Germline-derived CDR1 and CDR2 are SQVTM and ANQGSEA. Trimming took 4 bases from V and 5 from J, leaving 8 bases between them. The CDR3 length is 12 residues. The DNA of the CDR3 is TGCAGCGTTGCGGGGTGGACCGGGGAGCTGTTTTTT. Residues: CSVAGWTGELFF.

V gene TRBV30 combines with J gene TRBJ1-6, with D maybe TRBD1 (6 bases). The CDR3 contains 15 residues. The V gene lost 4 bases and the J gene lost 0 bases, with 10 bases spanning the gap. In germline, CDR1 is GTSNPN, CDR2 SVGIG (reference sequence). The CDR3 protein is CAWNTGSSYNSPLHF. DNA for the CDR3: TGTGCCTGGAACACAGGGAGCTCCTATAATTCACCCCTCCACTTT.

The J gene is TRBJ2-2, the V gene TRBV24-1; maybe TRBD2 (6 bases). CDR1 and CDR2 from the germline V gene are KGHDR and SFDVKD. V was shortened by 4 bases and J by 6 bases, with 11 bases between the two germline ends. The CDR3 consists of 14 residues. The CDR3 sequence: CATSDRRLAGELFF. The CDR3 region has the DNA TGTGCCACCAGTGACCGACGACTAGCCGGGGAGCTGTTTTTT.

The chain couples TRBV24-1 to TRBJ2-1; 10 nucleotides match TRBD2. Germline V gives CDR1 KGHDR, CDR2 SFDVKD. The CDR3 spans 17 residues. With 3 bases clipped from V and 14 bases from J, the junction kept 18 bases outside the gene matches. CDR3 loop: CATSDAKRGGADIGKFF. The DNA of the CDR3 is TGTGCCACCAGTGATGCTAAGCGGGGGGGAGCGGACATTGGGAAGTTCTTC.

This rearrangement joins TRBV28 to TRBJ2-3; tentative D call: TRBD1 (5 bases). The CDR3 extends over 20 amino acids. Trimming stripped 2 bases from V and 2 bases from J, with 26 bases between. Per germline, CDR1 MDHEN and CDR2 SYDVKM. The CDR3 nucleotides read TGTGCCAGCAGTTTAAAAAAGGATCTATACAGGATTTGGGACACAGATACGCAGTATTTT. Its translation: CASSLKKDLYRIWDTDTQYF.

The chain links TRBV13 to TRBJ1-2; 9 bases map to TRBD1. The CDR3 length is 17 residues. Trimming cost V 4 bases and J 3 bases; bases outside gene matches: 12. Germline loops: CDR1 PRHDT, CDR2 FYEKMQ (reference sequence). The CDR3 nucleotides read TGTGCCAGCAGCTCCAGGGTCCGGGACAGGGATTACTATGGCTACACCTTC. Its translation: CASSSRVRDRDYYGYTF.

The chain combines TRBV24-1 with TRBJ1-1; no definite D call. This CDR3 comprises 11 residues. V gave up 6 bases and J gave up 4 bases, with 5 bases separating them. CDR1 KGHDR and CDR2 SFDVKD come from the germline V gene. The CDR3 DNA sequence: TGTGCCACCAGTTCTACCACTGAAGCTTTCTTT. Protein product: CATSSTTEAFF.

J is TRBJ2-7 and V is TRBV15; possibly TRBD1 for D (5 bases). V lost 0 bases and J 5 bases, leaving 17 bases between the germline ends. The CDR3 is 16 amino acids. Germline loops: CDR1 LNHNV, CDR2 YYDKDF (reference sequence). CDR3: CATSRDRVQVVNEQYF. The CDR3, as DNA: TGTGCCACCAGCAGAGATCGGGTACAGGTGGTAAACGAGCAGTACTTC.

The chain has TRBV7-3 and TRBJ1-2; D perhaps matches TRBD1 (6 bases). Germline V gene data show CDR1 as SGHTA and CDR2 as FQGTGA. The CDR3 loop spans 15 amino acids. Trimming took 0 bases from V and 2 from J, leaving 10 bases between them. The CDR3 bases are TGTGCCAGCAGCTTAACCTCGACAGGAAACTATGGCTACACCTTC. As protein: CASSLTSTGNYGYTF.

The DNA of the CDR3 is TGTGCCAGTAGTAGCGGGAGTTGGGGGGAGACCCAGTACTTC. This encodes CASSSGSWGETQYF. V gene TRBV19 combines with J gene TRBJ2-5, with TRBD2 identical over 7 bases. The J segment lost 5 bases and the V segment lost 4 bases, leaving 7 bases of the junction unmatched. Germline V gene lookup returns CDR1 LNHDA and CDR2 SQIVND (reference sequence). The CDR3 is 14 amino acids.